Below, 6 T cell receptor beta chains from the same sample are listed, as sequenced in a study of T cells in Graves' hyperthyroidism and ophthalmopathy. Amplification yielded TCR beta CDR3 regions, with RNA transcripts as the source. Initially, a first-round RT-PCR of the TCR CDR3 employed the HTBI primer set. TCRdb fed the multiplex PCR reads into MiXCR, producing one record per CDR3 protein. This sample yields 490,000 or so distinct CDR3 sequences, of which approximately 48% are seen a single time; about two fifths belongs to the top ten. What was sequenced was peripheral blood or thyroid tissue (not recorded which). Receptors originate from an adult woman with Graves' disease, either hyperthyroidism or ophthalmopathy (not recorded which).

The chain recombines TRBV7-9 with TRBJ1-4; 8 nucleotides line up with TRBD1. The germline V gene encodes CDR1 SEHNR and CDR2 FQNEAQ (reference sequence). Unmatched junction bases numbered 7, after V lost 5 bases and J lost 8 bases. This CDR3 spans 14 amino acids. The CDR3 nucleotides are TGTGCCAGCAGCCCAGGGGGCGCGGAGGAAAAACTGTTTTTT. It codes for CASSPGGAEEKLFF.

V is TRBV6-4 and J is TRBJ2-5; D is ambiguous. Trimming took 2 bases from V and 5 from J, leaving 12 bases between them. The CDR3 is 14 amino acids. The germline gives CDR1 MRHNA, CDR2 SNTAGT. The CDR3 protein is CASSDRLGLETQYF. In DNA, the CDR3 is TGTGCCAGCAGTGACAGGCTGGGGTTGGAGACCCAGTACTTC.

This chain joins TRBV7-8 and TRBJ1-2; no reliable D call. This CDR3 comprises 14 residues. Germline CDR1 SGHVS, CDR2 FQNEAQ. The V end lost 3 bases, the J end lost 8 bases, and 16 bases lay between the germline ends. CDR3 loop: CASSLRTPWVGYTF. The CDR3 DNA reads as TGTGCCAGCAGCTTGCGCACGCCCTGGGTGGGCTACACCTTC.

The rearrangement links TRBV15 to TRBJ1-1; the match to TRBD1 covers 7 bases. Looked up from germline, CDR1 is LNHNV and CDR2 is YYDKDF (reference sequence). V gave up 0 bases and J gave up 10 bases; unmatched junction bases: 8. CDR3 length equals 14 residues. CDR3 coding DNA: TGTGCCACCAGCAGAGATAAGGGGGCCAGCGGAGCTTTCTTT. Amino acids: CATSRDKGASGAFF. The variable domain in full, with the rest retrieved from reference TRBV15 and TRBJ1-1, is DAMVIQNPRYQVTQFGKPVTLSCSQTLNHNVMYWYQQKSSQAPKLLFHYYDKDFNNEADTPDNFQSRRPNTSFCFLDIRSPGLGDTAMYLCATSRDKGASGAFFGQGTRLTVV.

This clonotype was seen many times. This rearrangement joins TRBV14 to TRBJ1-3; D not certain. Trimming left V 1 base short and J 0 bases short, with 19 bases between. Germline CDR1 is SGHDN and CDR2 is FVKESK. The CDR3 runs to 19 residues. The CDR3 nucleotides read TGTGCCAGCAGCCAAGTCCCAGCTGGGAATACTTACTCTGGAAACACCATATATTTT. It yields the protein CASSQVPAGNTYSGNTIYF.

This clonotype was recorded many times. The chain has TRBV29-1 and TRBJ2-5, with 7 positions matching TRBD2. V lost 6 bases to trimming and J lost 3 bases; unmatched junction nucleotides: 4. CDR1 and CDR2 from the germline V gene are SQVTM and ANQGSEA. The CDR3 is 12 residues long. The chain's CDR3 is CSVEGREETQYF. The CDR3 DNA follows: TGCAGCGTCGAGGGGAGGGAAGAGACCCAGTACTTC.